This TCR beta chain appears in the sequencing data of a study of PD-1 blockade in classical Hodgkin lymphoma. Background on the study: Treatment was intravenous nivolumab, 3 mg/kg every 2 weeks, until progression. Study-wide findings and caveats: Compared with healthy donors, newly diagnosed patients reportedly showed lower baseline TCR diversity. Baseline diversity in complete responders resembled that of newly diagnosed patients.

In every patient, relapse followed autologous stem cell transplantation, while exposure to brentuximab vedotin differed. Repertoires were generated with immunoSEQ multiplex PCR, while TCRdb's copy carries only in-frame clones and drops some. The sample lists fewer than 30,000 clones, around four fifths seen once, with 21% in the top ten. Trimming left V 5 bases short and J 2 bases short, with 13 bases between. CDR3 length equals 14 residues. Germline V gene data show CDR1 as SEHNR and CDR2 as FQNEAQ (reference sequence). As to this clone: The antigen remains unidentified.

Sequenced here: peripheral blood mononuclear cells (PBMCs), sampled before the second cycle of nivolumab. The V gene is TRBV7-9, the J gene TRBJ2-7; D gene ambiguous. This receptor was obtained from a human donor with classical Hodgkin lymphoma. CDR3 DNA sequence: TGTGCCAGCAGCGCCGGGCGAACGGCCTACGAGCAGTACTTC. It translates to CASSAGRTAYEQYF. Complete variable domain (other parts from reference TRBV7-9 and TRBJ2-7): DTGVSQNPRHKITKRGQNVTFRCDPISEHNRLYWYRQTLGQGPEFLTYFQNEAQLEKSRLLSDRFSAERPKGSFSTLEIQRTEQGDSAMYLCASSAGRTAYEQYFGPGTRLTVT.